This T cell receptor (beta chain) is drawn from a study of shared clonotypes between healthy human individuals. The wider study: A few men and a couple of women, aged 18 to 49, were donors. The plates for each donor numbered three CD4 naive, three CD4 memory, two CD8 naive and one CD8 memory. Study findings and constraints: It was expected that sequencing depth would affect clonotype sharing among donors.

On this clone: Its antigen is undetermined.

The V end lost 3 bases, the J end lost 0 bases, and 3 bases lay between the germline ends. Germline CDR1 reads MDHEN; CDR2 reads SYDVKM. The CDR3 contains 12 residues. An approximately 200 ng quantity of DNA, 32,000 or so T cell genomes, went into the sorted-subset replicate PCRs. TCRdb's table, derived via immunoSEQ multiplex PCR, lists solely in-frame clones and lacks some. The table includes about 680,000 clones, around 90% detected once. Naive CD8 cells were CD45RO-negative, positively selected for CCR7, excluding terminally differentiated effector memory CD45RA+ cells. The receptor was isolated from a man aged 30 to 45 in good health. Sequences were obtained from naive CD8+ T cells sorted from blood. V and J are TRBV28 and TRBJ2-7; D is unresolved. CDR3: CASSFSSYEQYF. The CDR3 DNA reads TGTGCCAGCAGTTTCAGCTCCTACGAGCAGTACTTC.